This T cell receptor (beta chain) was sequenced in a study of T cells in Graves' hyperthyroidism and ophthalmopathy. Findings of the study overall: The model anticipated ophthalmopathy a median about 6.5 months pre-onset.

Amplification yielded TCR beta CDR3 regions, with RNA transcripts as the source. During a first-round RT-PCR of the TCR CDR3, the HTBI primer set was used. TCRdb reprocessed the multiplex PCR reads via MiXCR and lists one record per CDR3 protein. Here the sample spans around 400,000 distinct CDR3 sequences, about 12% being singletons. This clonotype was observed many times. Its antigen is currently unknown. The CDR3 covers 15 residues. V was trimmed by 6 bases and J by 6 bases, leaving 17 bases between them. Germline V gene sequence: CDR1 MNHNS, CDR2 SASEGT. Fresh 10 ml peripheral blood yielded PBMCs. This receptor was identified in a young woman with Graves' hyperthyroidism. The chain joins TRBV6-1 to TRBJ2-2, with D perhaps TRBD1 (5 bases). Sequencing was carried out using blood. This CDR3 reads CASRDGSGIPGELFF. The CDR3 nucleotides are TGTGCCAGCAGAGATGGTTCAGGGATACCCGGGGAGCTGTTTTTT.